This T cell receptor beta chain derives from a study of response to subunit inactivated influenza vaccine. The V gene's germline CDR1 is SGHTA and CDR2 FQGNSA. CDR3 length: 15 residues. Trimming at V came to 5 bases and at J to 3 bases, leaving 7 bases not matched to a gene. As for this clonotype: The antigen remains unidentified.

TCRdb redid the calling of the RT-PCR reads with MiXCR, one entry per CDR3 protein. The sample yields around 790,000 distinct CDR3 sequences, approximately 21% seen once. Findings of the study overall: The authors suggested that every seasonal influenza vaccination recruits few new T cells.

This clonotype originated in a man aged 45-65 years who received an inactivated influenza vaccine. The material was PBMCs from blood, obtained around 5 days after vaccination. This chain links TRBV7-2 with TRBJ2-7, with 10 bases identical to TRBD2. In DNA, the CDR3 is TGTGCCAGCAGCGTACTAGCGGGGCGAAACTACGAGCAGTACTTC. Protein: CASSVLAGRNYEQYF.